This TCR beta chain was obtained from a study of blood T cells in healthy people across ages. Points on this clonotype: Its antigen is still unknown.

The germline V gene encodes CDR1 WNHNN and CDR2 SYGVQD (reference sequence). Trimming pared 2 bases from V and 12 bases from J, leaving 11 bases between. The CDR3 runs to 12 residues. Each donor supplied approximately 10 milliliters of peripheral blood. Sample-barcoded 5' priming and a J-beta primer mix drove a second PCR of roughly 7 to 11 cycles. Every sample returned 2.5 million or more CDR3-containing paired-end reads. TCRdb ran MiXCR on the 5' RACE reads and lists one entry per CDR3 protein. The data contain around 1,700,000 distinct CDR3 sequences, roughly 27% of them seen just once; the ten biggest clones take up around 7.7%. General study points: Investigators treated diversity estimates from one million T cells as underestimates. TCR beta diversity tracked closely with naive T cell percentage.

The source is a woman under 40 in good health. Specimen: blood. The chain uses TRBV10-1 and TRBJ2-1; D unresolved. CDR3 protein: CASSEPGMMQFF. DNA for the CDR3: TGCGCCAGCAGTGAGCCGGGCATGATGCAGTTCTTC.